The 14 T cell receptor beta chains reported below all come from one sample, sequenced in a study of blood T cells in healthy people across ages. With a J-beta primer mix and a sample-barcoded 5' primer, a second PCR ran roughly 6 to 11 cycles. TCRdb re-analysed the 5' RACE reads in MiXCR, keeping a single row per CDR3 protein. The sample records some 1,800,000 distinct CDR3 sequences, roughly two fifths being singletons. The sample taken for sequencing was blood. Receptors were obtained from a human donor in good health.

This chain joins TRBV7-2 and TRBJ2-3; TRBD2 might be the D (6 bases). The CDR3 length is 15 residues. The V end was cut by 5 bases, the J end by 4 bases, with 16 bases between. Germline CDR1 SGHTA, CDR2 FQGNSA. This CDR3 is CASSAGLLWPDTQYF. The CDR3, as DNA: TGTGCCAGCAGCGCGGGACTGCTCTGGCCAGATACGCAGTATTTT.

The chain carries TRBV6-6 and TRBJ1-2; D ambiguous. CDR3 length equals 13 residues. V lost 7 bases and J 8 bases, leaving 17 bases between the germline ends. From germline, CDR1 is MNHNY and CDR2 SVGAGI (reference sequence). CDR3 DNA: TGTGCCAGCATGGGCAACCCAAAGAGGGGCTACACCTTC. It yields the protein CASMGNPKRGYTF.

This clonotype was recorded only once. The chain combines TRBV7-3 with TRBJ2-3; a weak D match, TRBD2 (6 bases). The germline V and J ends were trimmed by 5 bases and 2 bases, with 14 bases remaining between them. The CDR3 has 15 residues. Germline loops: CDR1 SGHTA, CDR2 FQGTGA. The CDR3 protein is CASSPEGSDTDTQYF. CDR3 sequence (DNA): TGTGCCAGCAGCCCGGAGGGGAGCGACACAGATACGCAGTATTTT.

This clonotype appeared a few times. J is TRBJ1-5 and V is TRBV28, with TRBD1 identical over 9 bases. V lost 5 bases to trimming and J lost 5 bases; unmatched junction nucleotides: 7. The CDR3 has 15 residues. Germline lookup yields CDR1 MDHEN and CDR2 SYDVKM. The CDR3 spells CASSTGTGTDQPQHF. The CDR3 DNA reads as TGTGCCAGCAGTACCGGGACAGGGACAGATCAGCCCCAGCATTTT.

This clonotype was observed a handful of times. The chain has TRBV20-1 and TRBJ2-6, with D perhaps being TRBD1 or TRBD2 (6 bases each). This CDR3 contains 19 residues. Trimming cost V 0 bases and J 0 bases, with 18 bases left between them. In germline, CDR1 is DFQATT, CDR2 SNEGSKA (reference sequence). The CDR3 loop reads CSARDINIGGGSGANVLTF. DNA of the CDR3: TGCAGTGCTAGAGATATTAATATAGGGGGAGGCTCTGGGGCCAACGTCCTGACTTTC.

There are a few counts of this clonotype. The rearrangement links TRBV12-3 or TRBV12-4 to TRBJ1-2; TRBD1 agrees at 10 bases. This CDR3 contains 13 residues. The junction had 3 bases not matched to a gene; V was cut back by 5 bases and J by 6 bases. DNA for the CDR3: TGTGCCAGCAGTAAGACAGGGGGCCATGGCTACACCTTC. Translated: CASSKTGGHGYTF.

This clonotype came up many times. The V and J genes are TRBV7-9 and TRBJ2-7, with D tentatively TRBD1 (5 bases). V was cut by 2 bases and J by 6 bases, with 17 bases left in between. CDR3 length: 15 residues. Germline loops: CDR1 SEHNR, CDR2 FQNEAQ (reference sequence). CDR3 loop: CASSLRGQAASEQYF. As DNA, the CDR3 is TGTGCCAGCAGCTTAAGGGGCCAGGCGGCCTCCGAGCAGTACTTC.

This rearrangement joins TRBV28 to TRBJ2-1, with 9 bases that match TRBD2. The CDR3 contains 15 residues. V dropped 6 bases and J dropped 3; count of bases not matched to a gene: 6. The V gene's germline CDR1 is MDHEN and CDR2 SYDVKM. The CDR3: CASSMTSGLYNEQFF. CDR3 in DNA: TGTGCCAGCAGCATGACTAGCGGCCTCTACAATGAGCAGTTCTTC.

The chain couples TRBV5-1 to TRBJ2-1, with 11 bases fitting TRBD2. J was trimmed by 9 bases and V by 3 bases; bases with no gene match: 11. The CDR3 consists of 16 residues. Germline V gives CDR1 SGHRS, CDR2 YFSETQ. CDR3 in amino acids: CASSSQGLAGGVEQFF. DNA of the CDR3: TGCGCCAGCAGCTCGCAGGGGCTAGCGGGGGGAGTTGAGCAGTTCTTC.

This clonotype was found a few times. The chain has TRBV28 and TRBJ1-2, with 7 positions matching TRBD1. CDR1 and CDR2 from the germline V gene are MDHEN and SYDVKM. V shed 4 bases, J shed 8 bases, and the junction held 7 bases outside the gene matches. CDR3 size: 13 residues. In DNA, the CDR3 is TGTGCCAGCAGTTACTGCAGGGGGGGCGGCTACACCTTC. Residues: CASSYCRGGGYTF.

The CDR3 sequence: CASSFHSPTGELFF. CDR3 DNA sequence: TGTGCCAGCAGTTTTCACTCTCCGACCGGGGAGCTGTTTTTT. V and J are TRBV12-3 or TRBV12-4 and TRBJ2-2; D is uncertain. The CDR3 has 14 amino acids. Trimming took 3 bases from V and 5 from J, leaving 10 bases between them.

This rearrangement joins TRBV7-2 to TRBJ1-4; D not certain. The V and J ends lost 5 bases and 8 bases respectively, with 15 bases between them. CDR1 is SGHTA, CDR2 FQGNSA, per germline. The CDR3 runs to 14 residues. The CDR3 region is CASSPTFTEEKLFF. CDR3 DNA: TGTGCCAGCAGCCCTACCTTCACAGAGGAAAAACTGTTTTTT.

This clonotype has a handful of counts. This sequence joins TRBV5-1 and TRBJ2-7, with 9 bases fitting TRBD1. The length of the CDR3 is 16 residues. Germline CDR1 reads SGHRS; CDR2 reads YFSETQ. V was pared by 4 bases and J by 2 bases, with 10 bases of the junction left unmatched. This CDR3 is CASSRGEDRGAYEQYF. CDR3 bases: TGCGCCAGCAGCAGGGGAGAAGACAGGGGGGCCTACGAGCAGTACTTC. Combining the CDR3 with reference TRBV5-1 and TRBJ2-7 gives the whole variable domain KAGVTQTPRYLIKTRGQQVTLSCSPISGHRSVSWYQQTPGQGLQFLFEYFSETQRNKGNFPGRFSGRQFSNSRSEMNVSTLELGDSALYLCASSRGEDRGAYEQYFGPGTRLTVT.

A few counts support this clonotype. V gene TRBV28 combines with J gene TRBJ1-2; D possibly corresponds to TRBD1 (5 bases). CDR3 length: 16 residues. Per the germline V gene, CDR1 is MDHEN and CDR2 is SYDVKM. Trimming stripped 5 bases from V and 3 bases from J, with 19 bases between. The chain's CDR3 is CASSQITGATHYGYTF. The CDR3 coding sequence is TGTGCCAGCAGTCAAATTACCGGGGCTACCCACTATGGCTACACCTTC.